This T cell receptor (beta chain) appears in the sequencing data of a study of molecular identifiers for immune sequencing clone quantification. Study-level results: Barcode collisions between identical TCR molecules could shrink estimates of highly expanded clone sizes.

Sorted naive CD8 T cells were those defined as CD8+CD4-CCR7+CD45RA+. The V segment lost 4 bases and the J segment 7 bases; nucleotides outside the gene matches: 4. This CDR3 has 14 amino acids. CDR1 and CDR2 from the germline V gene are SGHRS and YFSETQ. Previously reported methods and listed TCR primers produced the bulk TCR libraries. TCRdb passed the PCR reads through MiXCR, listing each CDR3 protein once. Seen here are approximately 590,000 distinct CDR3 sequences, 25% observed once, and the top ten hold about 0.81%. In its sample, this clonotype was seen many times. Antigen specificity is unknown.

The source of this sequence is a human donor in good health. Some libraries in this study had Jurkat cell RNA spiked in. The specimen sequenced was naive CD8+ T cells from blood, with Jurkat cell RNA spiked in. Subset indicated: FACS-sorted CD8+CD4-CCR7+CD45RA+ naive T cells. The chain joins TRBV5-1 to TRBJ2-2, with 10 bases matching TRBD1. The CDR3 reads CASSPGQGHGELFF. The CDR3 DNA reads as TGCGCCAGCAGCCCGGGACAGGGGCACGGGGAGCTGTTTTTT.